Each of the 13 T cell receptor beta chains below was sequenced from the same sample in a study of blood T cell repertoires in COVID-19. Profiling relied on immunoSEQ multiplex PCR, and the TCRdb table lists in-frame clones only, not all of them. Of roughly 400,000 clones in the sample, about nine tenths are singletons; the top ten hold 1.7%. The sequenced sample was PBMCs or T cells enriched from blood (not recorded which). The origin of the receptors is a woman younger than 45 who had recovered from COVID-19.

The chain links TRBV27 to TRBJ1-4, with a tentative D call TRBD1 (5 bases). The CDR3 spans 14 residues. Looked up from germline, CDR1 is MNHEY and CDR2 is SMNVEV (reference sequence). V was pared by 2 bases and J by 10 bases, with 14 bases between. The CDR3 is CASSLRGAPLKLFF. In nucleotides, the CDR3 is TGTGCCAGCAGTTTACGTGGGGCCCCTCTAAAACTGTTTTTT.

The chain employs TRBV7-8 and TRBJ2-1, with D perhaps TRBD1 (7 bases). The CDR3 is 18 amino acids. The V gene lost 5 bases and the J gene lost 0 bases, with 20 bases spanning the gap. The germline V gene encodes CDR1 SGHVS and CDR2 FQNEAQ. The CDR3 sequence is CASSTRQGGRGSYNEQFF. The CDR3 nucleotides are TGTGCCAGCAGCACTCGTCAGGGGGGCAGAGGCTCCTACAATGAGCAGTTCTTC.

This clone showed up just once. The chain employs TRBV11-2 and TRBJ2-7; D is possibly TRBD1 (6 bases). This CDR3 region has 14 residues. Germline CDR1 and CDR2: SGHAT and FQNNGV. Trimming stripped 1 base from V and 5 bases from J, with 12 bases between. CDR3 in DNA: TGTGCCAGCAGCTTAGCTGAGGGGGTGGACGAGCAGTACTTC. It specifies CASSLAEGVDEQYF.

This rearrangement joins TRBV10-2 to TRBJ2-1; TRBD2 matches 8 bases. The CDR3 covers 16 residues. Per germline, CDR1 WSHSY and CDR2 SAAADI. Losses at the gene ends were 2 bases for V and 4 bases for J; bases not matched to a gene: 7. This CDR3 is CASSEITSGRYNEQFF. DNA of the CDR3: TGCGCCAGCAGTGAGATTACTAGCGGCCGATACAATGAGCAGTTCTTC.

The chain is built from TRBV28 and TRBJ1-6; 9 nucleotides line up with TRBD1. The CDR3 is 15 residues long. The trim removed 6 bases at V and 9 bases at J, leaving 9 bases unmatched. Germline-derived CDR1 and CDR2 are MDHEN and SYDVKM. The CDR3 bases are TGTGCCAGCAGATCTCCCGGGACAGGGCCTTCACCCCTCCACTTT. It encodes CASRSPGTGPSPLHF.

On this clone itself: The same CDR3 also results from other DNA sequences found in this sample. The genes are TRBV28 and TRBJ1-5; D uncertain. CDR1 is MDHEN, CDR2 SYDVKM, per germline. The CDR3 runs 11 residues. V lost 6 bases and J lost 4, with 4 bases in between. In nucleotides, the CDR3 is TGTGCCAGCAGCCCTAATCAGCCCCAGCATTTT. This gives the protein CASSPNQPQHF.

The chain joins TRBV19 to TRBJ1-1, with D hard to call. CDR1 LNHDA and CDR2 SQIVND come from the germline V gene (reference sequence). The V and J ends lost 7 bases and 1 base respectively, with 22 bases between them. The length of the CDR3 is 17 residues. CDR3 region: CASNRYPPQEPNTEAFF. The CDR3 region has the DNA TGTGCCAGTAACAGATACCCCCCGCAAGAACCGAACACTGAAGCTTTCTTT.

The chain employs TRBV4-1 and TRBJ2-7, with D maybe TRBD1 (5 bases). V lost 4 bases and J 2 bases, leaving 9 bases between the germline ends. Per germline, CDR1 MGHRA and CDR2 YSYEKL. This CDR3 is built from 13 residues. CDR3 nucleotide sequence: TGCGCCAGCAGCCCGGACAAGACCTACGAGCAGTACTTC. It codes for CASSPDKTYEQYF.

The chain joins TRBV6-5 to TRBJ1-4, with D uncertain. Trimming removed 4 bases from V and 5 bases from J, with 8 bases in between. The CDR3 runs 13 residues. CDR1 and CDR2 from the germline V gene are MNHEY and SVGAGI. CDR3 region: CASSSLQNEKLFF. The CDR3 region has the DNA TGTGCCAGCAGTTCGTTACAAAATGAAAAACTGTTTTTT.

This clone was seen a few times. J is TRBJ1-2 and V is TRBV25-1; 11 bases map to TRBD1. The CDR3 has 16 residues. The V gene's germline CDR1 is MGHDK and CDR2 SYGVNS. V shed 3 bases, J shed 6 bases, and the junction held 9 bases outside the gene matches. CDR3 sequence (DNA): TGTGCCAGCAGTGAGCTTGGGACAGGGGGTTTGGATGGCTACACCTTC. Protein sequence: CASSELGTGGLDGYTF.

V gene TRBV5-4 combines with J gene TRBJ2-3; the D gene is possibly TRBD2 (5 bases). The CDR3 loop spans 16 amino acids. Trimming took 0 bases from V and 3 from J, leaving 14 bases between them. From germline, CDR1 is SGHNT and CDR2 YYREEE (reference sequence). CDR3 sequence reads: CASSLDRYSGTDTQYF. The CDR3 DNA reads TGTGCCAGCAGCTTGGATCGGTATTCGGGGACAGATACGCAGTATTTT.

This clone was counted once. The chain has TRBV2 and TRBJ1-1; the match to TRBD1 covers 8 bases. The CDR3 sequence is 14 residues long. J lost 1 base, V lost 7 bases, and 5 bases had no gene match. The germline CDR1 and CDR2 sequences are SNHLY and FYNNEI. This CDR3 is CASIRRGQNTEAFF. CDR3 nucleotides: TGTGCCAGCATTCGCAGGGGGCAGAACACTGAAGCTTTCTTT.

This clone was seen just once. This rearrangement joins TRBV2 to TRBJ1-3; possibly TRBD1 for D (5 bases). Germline CDR1 and CDR2: SNHLY and FYNNEI. CDR3 size: 15 residues. V was clipped by 3 bases and J by 0 bases, with 9 bases between them. The CDR3 spells CASSDGHSSGNTIYF. CDR3 DNA sequence: TGTGCCAGCAGTGACGGACACAGCTCTGGAAACACCATATATTTT.